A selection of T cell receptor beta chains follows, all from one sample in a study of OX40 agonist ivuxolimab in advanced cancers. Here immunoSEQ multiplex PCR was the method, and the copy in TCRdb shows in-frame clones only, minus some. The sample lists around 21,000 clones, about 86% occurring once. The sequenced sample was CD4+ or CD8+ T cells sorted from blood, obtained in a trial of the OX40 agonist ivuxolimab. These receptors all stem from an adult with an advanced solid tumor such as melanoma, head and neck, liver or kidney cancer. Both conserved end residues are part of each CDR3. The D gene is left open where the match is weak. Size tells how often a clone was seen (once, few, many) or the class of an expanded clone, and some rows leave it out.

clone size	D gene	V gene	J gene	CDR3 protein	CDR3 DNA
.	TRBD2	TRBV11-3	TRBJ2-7	CASSSGDGSGRQYF	TGTGCCAGCAGCTCCGGGGACGGGAGCGGGAGACAGTACTTC
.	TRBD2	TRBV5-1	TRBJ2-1	CASDLTGTSYNEQFF	TGCGCCAGCGACTTAACCGGGACTAGTTACAATGAGCAGTTCTTC
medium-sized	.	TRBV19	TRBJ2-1	CASRDGNYNEQFF	TGTGCCAGTAGGGATGGGAATTACAATGAGCAGTTCTTC
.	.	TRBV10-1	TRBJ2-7	CASSEEAGYEQYF	TGCGCCAGCAGTGAGGAAGCGGGTTACGAGCAGTACTTC
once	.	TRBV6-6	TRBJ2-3	CASSQGADTQYF	TGTGCCAGCAGTCAGGGAGCAGATACGCAGTATTTT
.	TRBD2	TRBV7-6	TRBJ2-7	CASSLGRSSGAYEQYF	TGTGCCAGCAGCTTAGGCCGGTCTAGCGGGGCCTACGAGCAGTACTTC
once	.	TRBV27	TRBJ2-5	CASRLGETQYF	TGTGCCAGCAGACTTGGGGAGACCCAGTACTTC
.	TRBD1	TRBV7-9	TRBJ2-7	CASSGTGANNYEQYF	TGTGCCAGCAGTGGGACAGGGGCCAACAATTACGAGCAGTACTTC
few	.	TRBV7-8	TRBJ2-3	CASSLFSKGTDTQYF	TGTGCCAGCAGCTTGTTCAGCAAGGGAACAGATACGCAGTATTTT
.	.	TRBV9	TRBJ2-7	CASSVATGATYEQYF	TGTGCCAGCAGCGTAGCTACGGGGGCCACCTACGAGCAGTACTTC
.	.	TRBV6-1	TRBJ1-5	CASRPRTASQPQHF	TGTGCCAGCCGTCCCCGTACAGCTAGTCAGCCCCAGCATTTT
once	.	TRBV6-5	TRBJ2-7	CASSPRGDSFHEQYF	TGTGCCAGCAGTCCACGAGGGGACTCTTTCCACGAGCAGTACTTC
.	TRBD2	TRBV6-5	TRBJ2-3	CASTWTRYTDTQYF	TGTGCCAGCACCTGGACTAGGTACACAGATACGCAGTATTTT
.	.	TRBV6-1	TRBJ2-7	CASSDYDTASWNF	TGTGCCAGCAGTGATTATGATACGGCATCCTGGAACTTC
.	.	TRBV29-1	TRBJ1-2	CSVEGEWGDGYTF	TGCAGCGTTGAGGGGGAATGGGGGGATGGCTACACCTTC
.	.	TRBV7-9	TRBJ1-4	CASSLVGPSGKLFF	TGTGCCAGCAGCTTAGTGGGCCCCTCGGGAAAACTGTTTTTT
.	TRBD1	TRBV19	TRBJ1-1	CASKTGTEYMNTEAFF	TGTGCCAGTAAAACCGGGACAGAATATATGAACACTGAAGCTTTCTTT
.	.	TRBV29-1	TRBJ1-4	CSVALRAGGSLANEKLFF	TGCAGCGTCGCCCTTAGGGCAGGCGGCTCCTTGGCTAATGAAAAACTGTTTTTT
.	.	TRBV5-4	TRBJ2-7	CASSTGSEQYF	TGTGCCAGCAGCACAGGGTCCGAGCAGTACTTC
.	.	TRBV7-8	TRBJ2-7	CASSLRGPKSYEQYF	TGTGCCAGCAGCTTGCGGGGGCCTAAATCCTACGAGCAGTACTTC
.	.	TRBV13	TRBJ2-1	CASSLELAAEYNEQFF	TGTGCCAGCAGCTTAGAGTTGGCGGCCGAATACAATGAGCAGTTCTTC
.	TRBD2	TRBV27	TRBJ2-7	CASIGHYGLADSSYEQYF	TGTGCCAGCATCGGTCATTATGGACTAGCGGATAGCTCCTACGAGCAGTACTTC
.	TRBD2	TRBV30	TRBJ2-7	CAWSVRTSGRYEQYF	TGTGCCTGGAGTGTACGAACTAGCGGGAGATACGAGCAGTACTTC
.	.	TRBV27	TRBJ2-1	CAVHTPGQLYNEQFF	TGTGCCGTCCATACTCCGGGACAACTTTACAATGAGCAGTTCTTC
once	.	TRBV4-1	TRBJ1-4	CASSQQGSTNEKLFF	TGCGCCAGCAGCCAACAGGGATCGACTAATGAAAAACTGTTTTTT
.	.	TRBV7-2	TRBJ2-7	CASSLAVGRYEQYF	TGTGCCAGCAGCTTAGCGGTAGGGCGCTACGAGCAGTACTTC
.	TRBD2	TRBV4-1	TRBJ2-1	CASSAKGSGRPGDEQFF	TGCGCCAGCAGCGCCAAGGGTAGCGGGAGACCGGGGGATGAGCAGTTCTTC
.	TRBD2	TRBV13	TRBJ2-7	CASSFGLAGGPGEQYF	TGTGCCAGCAGCTTTGGACTAGCGGGAGGGCCGGGCGAGCAGTACTTC
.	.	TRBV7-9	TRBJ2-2	CASSLVGPTGELFF	TGTGCCAGCAGCTTAGTAGGGCCCACCGGGGAGCTGTTTTTT
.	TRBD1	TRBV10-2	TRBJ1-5	CASSDDRANQPQHF	TGCGCCAGCAGTGATGACAGGGCAAATCAGCCCCAGCATTTT
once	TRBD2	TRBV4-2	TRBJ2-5	CASSQDIASGSISETQYF	TGTGCCAGCAGCCAAGATATTGCTAGCGGGAGCATTTCGGAGACCCAGTACTTC
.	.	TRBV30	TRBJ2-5	CAWSGWSQETQYF	TGTGCCTGGAGTGGTTGGAGCCAAGAGACCCAGTACTTC
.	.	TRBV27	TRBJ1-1	CASLYGTEAFF	TGTGCCAGCCTCTACGGCACTGAAGCTTTCTTT
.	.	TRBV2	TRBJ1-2	CASSGRLANYGYTF	TGTGCCAGCAGTGGACGTCTGGCTAACTATGGCTACACCTTC
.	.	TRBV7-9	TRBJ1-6	CASSLGPFNSPLHF	TGTGCCAGCAGCTTGGGTCCGTTTAATTCACCCCTCCACTTT
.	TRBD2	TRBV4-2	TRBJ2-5	CASSQDPAGTSGRETQYF	TGTGCCAGCAGCCAAGATCCGGCCGGGACTAGCGGGAGAGAGACCCAGTACTTC
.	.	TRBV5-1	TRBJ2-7	CASSLRLAYEQYF	TGCGCCAGCAGCCTGCGACTAGCCTACGAGCAGTACTTC
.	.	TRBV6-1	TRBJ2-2	CASSALRRVGELFF	TGTGCCAGCAGTGCCCTTAGGAGGGTCGGGGAGCTGTTTTTT
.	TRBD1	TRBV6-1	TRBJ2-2	CVKINPGGPGGELFF	TGTGTCAAAATCAACCCAGGGGGCCCGGGCGGGGAGCTGTTTTTT
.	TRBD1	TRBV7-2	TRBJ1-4	CASSLSLTGGDEKLFF	TGTGCCAGCAGCTTATCCTTGACAGGGGGGGATGAAAAACTGTTTTTT
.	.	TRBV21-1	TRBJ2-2	CASSLPKATSSTGELFF	TGTGCCAGCAGCCTACCCAAAGCGACTAGCAGCACCGGGGAGCTGTTTTTT
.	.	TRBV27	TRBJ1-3	CASSAQPTSGNTIYF	TGTGCCAGCAGTGCGCAGCCCACCTCTGGAAACACCATATATTTT
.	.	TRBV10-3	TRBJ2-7	CAIGVGNSYEQYF	TGTGCCATCGGGGTGGGTAACTCGTACGAGCAGTACTTC
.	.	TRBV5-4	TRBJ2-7	CASRGDTSYEQYF	TGTGCCAGCAGAGGCGACACCTCCTACGAGCAGTACTTC
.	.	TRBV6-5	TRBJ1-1	CASSYSRVTEAFF	TGTGCCAGCAGTTACTCCAGGGTCACTGAAGCTTTCTTT
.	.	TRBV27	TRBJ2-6	CASSFKWGANVLTF	TGTGCCAGCAGTTTCAAGTGGGGGGCCAACGTCCTGACTTTC
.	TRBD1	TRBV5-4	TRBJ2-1	CASRSDRGPYNEQFF	TGTGCCAGCAGGTCCGACAGGGGACCCTACAATGAGCAGTTCTTC
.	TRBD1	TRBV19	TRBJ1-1	CASSIHRGGNTEAFF	TGTGCCAGTAGTATTCACAGGGGCGGGAACACTGAAGCTTTCTTT
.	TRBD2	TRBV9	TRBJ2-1	CASSAWTGTSGNEQFF	TGTGCCAGCAGCGCATGGACCGGGACTAGCGGGAACGAGCAGTTCTTC
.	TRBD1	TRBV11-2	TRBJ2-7	CASSLYDWDRSSYEQYF	TGTGCCAGCAGCTTATATGACTGGGACAGGAGTTCCTACGAGCAGTACTTC
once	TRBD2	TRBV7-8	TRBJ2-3	CASSLRSGRVRRTDTQYF	TGTGCCAGCAGCTTAAGGAGCGGGAGGGTTAGAAGAACAGATACGCAGTATTTT
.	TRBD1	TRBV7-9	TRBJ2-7	CASTPRRGQGYEQYF	TGTGCCAGCACCCCTCGCCGGGGACAGGGGTACGAGCAGTACTTC
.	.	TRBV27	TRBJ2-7	CASSYGSIIYEQYF	TGTGCCAGCAGTTACGGGAGCATAATCTACGAGCAGTACTTC
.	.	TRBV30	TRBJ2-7	CAWSVGGSTYEQYF	TGTGCCTGGAGTGTAGGGGGTTCTACCTACGAGCAGTACTTC
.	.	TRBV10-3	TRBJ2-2	CAITGTDNTGELFF	TGTGCCATCACTGGGACCGATAACACCGGGGAGCTGTTTTTT
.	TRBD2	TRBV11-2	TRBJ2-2	CASSFLRTSGTAGELFF	TGTGCCAGCAGCTTCCTCAGGACTAGCGGGACCGCCGGGGAGCTGTTTTTT
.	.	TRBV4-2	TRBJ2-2	CASSPGNTGELFF	TGTGCCAGCAGCCCAGGGAACACCGGGGAGCTGTTTTTT
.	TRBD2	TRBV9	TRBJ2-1	CASSPRASGKYNEQFF	TGTGCCAGCAGCCCCCGGGCTAGCGGGAAGTACAATGAGCAGTTCTTC
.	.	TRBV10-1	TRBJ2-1	CASSEFATGGYNEQFF	TGCGCCAGCAGTGAGTTTGCGACAGGCGGATACAATGAGCAGTTCTTC
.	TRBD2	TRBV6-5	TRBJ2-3	CASSQAGGRRAYF	TGTGCCAGCAGCCAAGCGGGAGGAAGGAGGGCGTATTTT